Below, 18 T cell receptor beta chains from the same sample are listed, as sequenced in a study of T-cell reconstitution after alpha-beta-depleted transplantation in children. Unique molecular identifiers featured in how the TCRbeta library was prepared. TCRdb re-analysed the PCR reads in MiXCR, keeping a single row per CDR3 protein. The sample has just under 250,000 distinct CDR3 sequences; roughly a quarter are singletons. Sample: PBMCs, taken before TCRalphabeta/CD19-depleted stem cell transplant. These receptors were obtained from a girl aged 2 to 10 with Fanconi anemia, due to receive a stem cell transplant.

V is TRBV20-1 and J is TRBJ2-7, with D perhaps matching TRBD1 (6 bases). V was trimmed by 3 bases and J by 5 bases, leaving 17 bases between them. The CDR3 is 14 residues long. Germline values: CDR1 DFQATT, CDR2 SNEGSKA (reference sequence). The CDR3 here is CSARPGHTSDEQYF. As DNA, the CDR3 is TGCAGTGCTAGGCCGGGACACACGTCTGACGAGCAGTACTTC.

In its sample, this clonotype was seen a few times. The rearrangement links TRBV2 to TRBJ2-4; 8 positions match TRBD2. The V gene end was trimmed by 6 bases and the J gene end by 11 bases; junction bases not matched to a gene: 12. The CDR3 is 14 amino acids. From germline, CDR1 is SNHLY and CDR2 FYNNEI. The CDR3 bases are TGTGCCAGCAGCAAACCGGGACTAGTTGCGGTTCAGTACTTC. Translated, it gives CASSKPGLVAVQYF.

A few counts support this clonotype. This rearrangement joins TRBV20-1 to TRBJ2-7; D is perhaps TRBD1 (6 bases). Germline V CDR1 and CDR2: DFQATT, SNEGSKA (reference sequence). Trimming removed 4 bases at V and 1 base at J, with 14 bases between. This CDR3 has 14 residues. The CDR3 is CSATRTATSYEQYF. The DNA of the CDR3 is TGCAGTGCTACCCGGACAGCTACATCCTACGAGCAGTACTTC.

This clonotype was counted ten times or more. The rearrangement joins TRBV20-1 to TRBJ2-5; D is unresolved. Trimming removed 0 bases at V and 7 bases at J, with 9 bases between. The V gene's germline CDR1 is DFQATT and CDR2 SNEGSKA (reference sequence). The CDR3 spans 12 residues. The CDR3 nucleotides are TGCAGTGCTAGAGACCCAGAGCCGACCCAGTACTTC. It codes for CSARDPEPTQYF.

The V and J genes are TRBV28 and TRBJ2-7, with 9 bases matching TRBD1. The CDR3 loop spans 15 amino acids. Germline assignment: CDR1 MDHEN and CDR2 SYDVKM. V gave up 4 bases and J gave up 5 bases; unmatched junction bases: 9. The CDR3, as DNA: TGTGCCAGCAGTTCATCCCCCGGGACAGGGAACGAGCAGTACTTC. Encoded protein: CASSSSPGTGNEQYF.

The chain employs TRBV4-2 and TRBJ1-6; possible D gene TRBD1, 5 bases. In germline, CDR1 is LGHNA, CDR2 YNFKEQ. V was pared by 4 bases and J by 8 bases, with 21 bases between. The length of the CDR3 is 17 residues. The CDR3 is CASSPYFKGNEDSPLHF. Here the CDR3 DNA reads TGTGCCAGCAGCCCGTACTTCAAGGGGAATGAAGATTCACCCCTCCACTTT.

This clonotype has ten or more counts. DNA of the CDR3: TGTGCCAGCAGTGAATTTGGGTTGTGGGAGCAGTTCTTC. Translating it yields CASSEFGLWEQFF. The V gene is TRBV25-1, the J gene TRBJ2-1; no clear D. The CDR3 covers 13 residues. CDR1 and CDR2 (germline): MGHDK, SYGVNS. The V and J ends lost 1 base and 10 bases respectively, with 11 bases between them.

This clonotype has just a few counts. V usage is TRBV29-1 and J usage is TRBJ2-5; D remains unclear. There are 13 residues in the CDR3. V was pared by 6 bases and J by 0 bases, with 11 bases between. Germline CDR1 SQVTM, CDR2 ANQGSEA. This chain's CDR3 is CSVARWYQETQYF. CDR3 DNA: TGCAGCGTGGCTAGGTGGTACCAAGAGACCCAGTACTTC.

This chain uses TRBV28 with TRBJ2-7; TRBD2 might be the D (6 bases). The CDR3 extends over 14 amino acids. V was shortened by 4 bases and J by 2 bases, with 12 bases between the two germline ends. Germline V gene sequence: CDR1 MDHEN, CDR2 SYDVKM. The CDR3 spells CASSSSALTYEQYF. CDR3 nucleotides: TGTGCCAGCAGTTCTAGCGCGTTAACCTACGAGCAGTACTTC.

This clonotype has ten or more counts. The chain joins TRBV7-2 to TRBJ2-7; 8 positions match TRBD1. CDR3 size: 14 residues. Germline CDR1 is SGHTA and CDR2 is FQGNSA. V was pared by 5 bases and J by 4 bases, with 7 bases of the junction left unmatched. The CDR3 DNA follows: TGTGCCAGCAGCCCCGGGACAGGACAATACGAGCAGTACTTC. It encodes CASSPGTGQYEQYF.

This clonotype was detected a few times. The chain combines TRBV20-1 with TRBJ1-5; 7 nucleotides match TRBD1. J lost 6 bases, V lost 4 bases, and 3 bases had no gene match. CDR1 DFQATT and CDR2 SNEGSKA come from the germline V gene (reference sequence). The CDR3 covers 12 residues. CDR3 region: CSATDRVQPQHF. DNA of the CDR3: TGCAGTGCTACAGACAGGGTTCAGCCCCAGCATTTT.

The chain links TRBV10-3 to TRBJ2-7; 8 bases agree with TRBD2. Losses at the gene ends were 10 bases for V and 2 bases for J; bases not matched to a gene: 4. The CDR3 is made up of 12 amino acids. Germline V gene data show CDR1 as ENHRY and CDR2 as SYGVKD. The CDR3 DNA reads TGTGCCAGCGGACTAGCCACCTACGAGCAGTACTTC. Translation: CASGLATYEQYF.

The chain employs TRBV10-3 and TRBJ1-5, with a possible D match to TRBD1 (5 bases). V dropped 4 bases and J dropped 7 bases, with 11 bases sitting between them. Germline CDR1 ENHRY, CDR2 SYGVKD. The CDR3 is 13 amino acids. The CDR3 here is CAISAGGGQPQHF. The DNA for the CDR3 is TGTGCCATCAGTGCGGGGGGTGGACAGCCCCAGCATTTT.

This clonotype was seen repeatedly, ten times or more. The chain joins TRBV5-6 to TRBJ2-1; D may be TRBD2 (5 bases). The V gene's germline CDR1 is SGHDT and CDR2 YYEEEE. The CDR3 consists of 14 residues. Trimming removed 4 bases at V and 6 bases at J, with 14 bases between. In nucleotides, the CDR3 is TGTGCCAGCAGCCAAATACTAGTGCCCAATGAGCAGTTCTTC. This sequence encodes CASSQILVPNEQFF.

This clonotype was seen ten or more times. The V gene is TRBV20-1, the J gene TRBJ2-7; D is possibly TRBD1 or TRBD2 (5 bases each). The CDR3 consists of 15 residues. Germline CDR1 reads DFQATT; CDR2 reads SNEGSKA (reference sequence). The V end lost 3 bases, the J end lost 0 bases, and 15 bases lay between the germline ends. The CDR3 DNA reads as TGCAGTGCTAGGGGGGTCTACAACAGCTCCTACGAGCAGTACTTC. This sequence encodes CSARGVYNSSYEQYF.

This clonotype appeared many times. This rearrangement joins TRBV29-1 to TRBJ2-3; TRBD2 is a possible D gene (7 bases). The ends were cut back, 3 bases at V and 3 bases at J, with 10 bases in the middle. There are 13 residues in the CDR3. The germline V gene has CDR1 SQVTM and CDR2 ANQGSEA. The CDR3 loop is CSVEAGATDTQYF. Written as DNA, the CDR3 is TGCAGCGTTGAGGCGGGGGCGACAGATACGCAGTATTTT.

V and J are TRBV29-1 and TRBJ2-3, with 9 bases aligning to TRBD2. Germline CDR1 is SQVTM and CDR2 is ANQGSEA. The CDR3 consists of 15 residues. V was clipped by 5 bases and J by 4 bases; unmatched bases: 10. The CDR3 is CSVLIGGRAADTQYF. CDR3 sequence (DNA): TGCAGCGTTTTGATAGGCGGGAGGGCCGCAGATACGCAGTATTTT.

The rearrangement joins TRBV5-1 to TRBJ2-3; tentative D call: TRBD1 (6 bases). The ends were cut back, 0 bases at V and 2 bases at J, with 10 bases in the middle. Germline values: CDR1 SGHRS, CDR2 YFSETQ. The CDR3 extends over 15 amino acids. DNA of the CDR3: TGCGCCAGCAGCTTGGCAGGGGCCATCACAGATACGCAGTATTTT. Amino acids: CASSLAGAITDTQYF.